Presented here are 13 T cell receptor beta chains from one specimen sequenced in a study of cytomegalovirus exposure and HLA in healthy donors. In the PCR, 60 Vbeta and 13 Jbeta primers were used. Some clones are missing from TCRdb's copy, which holds only in-frame ones; the method was immunoSEQ multiplex PCR. The sample holds about 150,000 clones; roughly a tenth are singletons and the top ten take about 2%. The sequencing input was PBMCs. The source of these receptors is a male donor in good health and CMV-seronegative.

The chain employs TRBV4-2 and TRBJ2-7; 11 nucleotides align to TRBD2. The germline V gene has CDR1 LGHNA and CDR2 YNFKEQ. The CDR3 consists of 16 residues. With V trimmed by 4 bases and J by 1 base, 6 bases remained unmatched. Written as DNA, the CDR3 is TGTGCCAGCAGCCCCTTAGCGGGAGGGCCTTCCTACGAGCAGTACTTC. Protein product: CASSPLAGGPSYEQYF.

The rearrangement joins TRBV4-3 to TRBJ2-1; TRBD2 matches at 10 bases. The CDR3 is 15 residues long. Per the germline V gene, CDR1 is LGHNA and CDR2 is YSLEER. The J segment lost 8 bases and the V segment lost 4 bases, leaving 8 bases of the junction unmatched. The chain's CDR3 is CASSPRLAGDYEQFF. The CDR3 DNA reads as TGCGCCAGCAGCCCCCGGCTAGCGGGAGACTATGAGCAGTTCTTC.

This clone has more than one count but fewer than ten. The rearrangement joins TRBV7-3 to TRBJ2-2; no reliable D call. Trimming removed 2 bases at V and 3 bases at J, with 4 bases between. Germline-derived CDR1 and CDR2 are SGHTA and FQGTGA. CDR3 length: 13 amino acids. The CDR3 sequence is CASSLSHTGELFF. Here the CDR3 DNA reads TGTGCCAGCAGCTTATCTCACACCGGGGAGCTGTTTTTT.

The V and J genes are TRBV5-6 and TRBJ2-7, with 9 bases fitting TRBD1. Losses at the gene ends were 4 bases for V and 5 bases for J; bases not matched to a gene: 10. Germline CDR1 reads SGHDT; CDR2 reads YYEEEE. This CDR3 has 15 residues. The CDR3 bases are TGTGCCAGCAGCATCTCGTGGACAGGGGTCAACGAGCAGTACTTC. It encodes CASSISWTGVNEQYF. The full variable domain, with the rest looked up from reference TRBV5-6 and TRBJ2-7, is DAGVTQSPTHLIKTRGQQVTLRCSPKSGHDTVSWYQQALGQGPQFIFQYYEEEERQRGNFPDRFSGHQFPNYSSELNVNALLLGDSALYLCASSISWTGVNEQYFGPGTRLTVT.

This clone has more than one count but fewer than ten. The chain uses TRBV18 and TRBJ2-1; D is undetermined. The length of the CDR3 is 11 residues. Germline assignment: CDR1 KGHSH and CDR2 LQKENI. Deletions cut 3 bases from V and 8 bases from J, with 5 bases between. Here the CDR3 DNA reads TGTGCCAGCTCACCGGAGTATGAGCAGTTCTTC. Its translation is CASSPEYEQFF.

This clone was found a few times. The chain combines TRBV10-3 with TRBJ1-2, with 7 bases fitting TRBD1. V dropped 0 bases and J dropped 5; count of bases not matched to a gene: 9. From germline, CDR1 is ENHRY and CDR2 SYGVKD. CDR3 size: 16 residues. The CDR3 region is CAISESARAGGYGYTF. The CDR3 nucleotides read TGTGCCATCAGTGAGTCGGCCCGCGCAGGGGGATATGGCTACACCTTC.

This clone was found a few times. The chain links TRBV4-3 to TRBJ2-1; TRBD2 matches 10 bases. The trim removed 2 bases at V and 3 bases at J, leaving 1 base unmatched. The CDR3 length is 15 residues. From germline, CDR1 is LGHNA and CDR2 YSLEER. CDR3: CASSQPSGGYNEQFF. For the CDR3, the DNA is TGCGCCAGCAGCCAACCTAGCGGGGGCTACAATGAGCAGTTCTTC.

The genes are TRBV5-1 and TRBJ2-7; D perhaps matches TRBD2 (5 bases). Germline V lookup: CDR1 SGHRS, CDR2 YFSETQ. The CDR3 is 13 amino acids. The V end was cut by 1 base, the J end by 6 bases, with 11 bases between. For the CDR3, the DNA is TGCGCCAGCAGCTTGACGGGGTTCGGCGAGCAGTACTTC. Encoded protein: CASSLTGFGEQYF.

This chain uses TRBV19 with TRBJ2-7; D gene ambiguous. V lost 7 bases, J lost 0 bases, and 16 bases lay in between. This CDR3 region has 15 residues. CDR1 is LNHDA and CDR2 is SQIVND in the germline V gene (reference sequence). The CDR3 DNA reads TGTGCCAGTATAGTCTTGGAGCGCAGCTCCTACGAGCAGTACTTC. It specifies CASIVLERSSYEQYF.

The V gene is TRBV28, the J gene TRBJ1-5; weak D call: TRBD1 (6 bases). Per germline, CDR1 MDHEN and CDR2 SYDVKM. Trimming took off 2 bases at V and 5 bases at J, with 10 bases between the two ends. This CDR3 region has 14 residues. Here the CDR3 reads CASSLLQGYQPQHF. In DNA form, the CDR3 reads TGTGCCAGCAGTTTACTACAGGGTTATCAGCCCCAGCATTTT.

This chain uses TRBV21-1 with TRBJ1-5. TRBV21-1 is a pseudogene segment. The CDR3 extends over 18 amino acids. The CDR3, as DNA: TGTGCCAGCAGTGAAGGAGGGGGGGGCGAGGTTGGCAATCAGCCCCAGCATTTT. Translated, it gives CASSEGGGGEVGNQPQHF.

This clone was detected only a few times. The V and J genes are TRBV6-5 and TRBJ1-6, with 8 bases fitting TRBD1. CDR3 length: 14 residues. The germline V gene has CDR1 MNHEY and CDR2 SVGAGI. Trimming removed 5 bases from V and 8 bases from J; junction bases left unmatched: 5. CDR3 coding DNA: TGTGCCAGCAGTCGGACAGGGAAGGATTCACCCCTCCACTTT. Its translation is CASSRTGKDSPLHF.

A few counts support this clone. Mismatch with germline at one junction end may stem from a read error. The genes are TRBV6-1 and TRBJ1-1, with D tentatively TRBD1 (6 bases). This CDR3 has 14 amino acids. Germline V gene sequence: CDR1 MNHNS, CDR2 SASEGT. The CDR3 DNA follows: TGTGCCAGCAGTGACCCCCAGGGGAACGCTGAAGCTTTCTTT. Its translation is CASSDPQGNAEAFF.